A selection of T cell receptor beta chains follows, all from one sample in a study of control samples from healthy donors and cancer patients. Profiling relied on immunoSEQ multiplex PCR, and the TCRdb table lists in-frame clones only, not all of them. The sample lists 60,000 to 70,000 clones, 85% occurring once. The sequencing sample was made of blood. These receptors all come from a man aged 35 to 55 in good health. The CDR3 runs from the conserved cysteine through the conserved F or W. D genes are given only for firm matches. A clone size is listed for some rows: how often the clone was seen (once, few, many), or a class if it is expanded.

size	length	V	D	J	DNA	CDR3
.	12	TRBV6-6	.	TRBJ2-5	TGTGCCAGCACCGGGGTAGGGGAGACCCAGTACTTC	CASTGVGETQYF
.	11	TRBV12-3/TRBV12-4	.	TRBJ2-3	TGTGCCAGCCCGACGGGGTATACGCAGTATTTT	CASPTGYTQYF
.	15	TRBV5-1	.	TRBJ2-4	TGCGCCAGCAGCTTTGTGACAAGCGTCCAAAACATTCAGTACTTC	CASSFVTSVQNIQYF
.	13	TRBV27	.	TRBJ2-1	TGTGCCAGCCTGGGGGCGGCGAACAATGAGCAGTTCTTC	CASLGAANNEQFF
.	12	TRBV18	.	TRBJ2-5	TGTGCCAGCTCACCGATACAAGAGACCCAGTACTTC	CASSPIQETQYF
.	16	TRBV11-2	.	TRBJ2-6	TGTGCCAGCAGCTTAGTACAGGGTAGTGGGGCCAACGTCCTGACTTTC	CASSLVQGSGANVLTF
.	14	TRBV29-1	.	TRBJ2-3	TGCAGCGTTGAGGACTCGGGGCCCCGAGATACGCAGTATTTT	CSVEDSGPRDTQYF
.	11	TRBV28	.	TRBJ2-7	TGTGCCAGCAGTAGTCCCTACGAGCAGTACTTC	CASSSPYEQYF
.	13	TRBV3-1/TRBV3-2	.	TRBJ1-1	TGTGCCAGCAGCCAAAAAGGGGTCTCTGAAGCTTTCTTT	CASSQKGVSEAFF
.	15	TRBV6-5	TRBD1	TRBJ1-2	TGTGCCAGCAGGGGACAGGGGAATGGGAACTATGGCTACACCTTC	CASRGQGNGNYGYTF
.	14	TRBV24-1	.	TRBJ2-3	TGTGCCACCAGTGATTCCAGCTCGGCAGATACGCAGTATTTT	CATSDSSSADTQYF
once	15	TRBV7-2	.	TRBJ2-2	TGTGCCAGCAGCTTCGGTAGTACGAACACCGGGGAGCTGTTTTTT	CASSFGSTNTGELFF
.	14	TRBV4-1	.	TRBJ2-1	TGCGCCAGCAGCTACTCGTCGACAGCCAATGAGCAGTTCTTC	CASSYSSTANEQFF
.	16	TRBV5-4	TRBD2	TRBJ2-3	TGTGCCAGCAGCTTGGAGACTAGCGGGTTATCAGATACGCAGTATTTT	CASSLETSGLSDTQYF
.	15	TRBV30	.	TRBJ2-7	TGTGCCTGGAGTGACGCACTCCGGAGGAGCTACGAGCAGTACTTC	CAWSDALRRSYEQYF
.	15	TRBV6-5	.	TRBJ2-2	TGTGCCAGCAGACCCGGACAGGGAGGGACCGGGGAGCTGTTTTTT	CASRPGQGGTGELFF
.	14	TRBV14	.	TRBJ1-6	TGTGCCAGCAGCCAAGTTACCAGATCATCACCCCTCCACTTT	CASSQVTRSSPLHF
.	14	TRBV11-2	.	TRBJ2-7	TGTGCCAGCAGCTTAGCTACGGGGGCCTACGAGCAGTACTTC	CASSLATGAYEQYF
once	14	TRBV9	.	TRBJ2-1	TGTGCCAGCAGCGTACGGTGGGAGTACAATGAGCAGTTCTTC	CASSVRWEYNEQFF
.	16	TRBV19	.	TRBJ2-3	TGTGCCAGTAGTAGGCTAGGGGTGACTAGCACAGATACGCAGTATTTT	CASSRLGVTSTDTQYF
once	15	TRBV3-1/TRBV3-2	.	TRBJ2-1	TGTGCCAGCAGCCAAGATCGGGACTCCTACAATGAGCAGTTCTTC	CASSQDRDSYNEQFF
.	13	TRBV4-2	TRBD2	TRBJ2-1	TGTGCCAGCAGCCCGACTAGCGGGAATGAGCAGTTCTTC	CASSPTSGNEQFF
.	15	TRBV3-1/TRBV3-2	.	TRBJ2-7	TGTGCCAGCAGCCAAGGAGTGACTCTCTCCTACGAGCAGTACTTC	CASSQGVTLSYEQYF
.	20	TRBV4-3	TRBD1	TRBJ1-5	TGCGCCAGCAGCCAAGGGATTAGGACAGGGTCCAGAGTGGGCAATCAGCCCCAGCATTTT	CASSQGIRTGSRVGNQPQHF
.	15	TRBV7-9	.	TRBJ2-1	TGTGCCAGCAGTCCGGTGCGGAGCTCCTACAATGAGCAGTTCTTC	CASSPVRSSYNEQFF
.	13	TRBV19	.	TRBJ1-1	TGTGCCAGTAGTATAGAGGCGAACACTGAAGCTTTCTTT	CASSIEANTEAFF
.	13	TRBV7-2	.	TRBJ2-7	TGTGCCAGCAGCCGGGCGCAGGGCTACGAGCAGTACTTC	CASSRAQGYEQYF
.	14	TRBV7-2	.	TRBJ1-2	TGTGCCAGCAGCTTACAGGGTTTAAACTATGGCTACACCTTC	CASSLQGLNYGYTF
.	15	TRBV5-4	TRBD1	TRBJ1-1	TGTGCCAGCAGCTTGGCCCTGACAGGGAGCACTGAAGCTTTCTTT	CASSLALTGSTEAFF
once	14	TRBV9	.	TRBJ1-6	TGTGCCAGCAGCCCTCACGGGGGGGAGACACCCCTCCACTTT	CASSPHGGETPLHF
few	15	TRBV6-5	.	TRBJ1-1	TGTGCCAGCAGTTACTCGAGAAGGGGGAGCACTGAAGCTTTCTTT	CASSYSRRGSTEAFF
.	15	TRBV15	TRBD2	TRBJ2-1	TGTGCCACCAGCAGACAGGCTAGCGGGAGGGTAGAGCAGTTCTTC	CATSRQASGRVEQFF
medium-sized	13	TRBV4-1	.	TRBJ1-2	TGCGCCAGCAGCCTGGGATCATCTGGCAGCTACACCTTC	CASSLGSSGSYTF
once	17	TRBV18	TRBD2	TRBJ2-6	TGTGCCAGCTCACTGACTAGCGGGAGCACTGGGGCCAACGTCCTGACTTTC	CASSLTSGSTGANVLTF
few	14	TRBV7-3	TRBD1	TRBJ2-5	TGTGCCAGCAGCCCACAGGGGGTGGAAGAGACCCAGTACTTC	CASSPQGVEETQYF
.	13	TRBV18	.	TRBJ1-1	TGTGCCAGCTCACCAGATCTACAGGCTGAAGCTTTCTTT	CASSPDLQAEAFF
.	14	TRBV6-5	TRBD1	TRBJ2-1	TGTGCCAGCAGTTATCCGGGACAGGGTGATGAGCAGTTCTTC	CASSYPGQGDEQFF
.	17	TRBV14	.	TRBJ2-6	TGTGCCAGCAGCCCTCTGGGGGTTCCCCCTGGGGCCAACGTCCTGACTTTC	CASSPLGVPPGANVLTF
.	15	TRBV11-3	TRBD2	TRBJ2-1	TGTGCCAGCAGCTTAGTCGGACTAGGGGCCAATGAGCAGTTCTTC	CASSLVGLGANEQFF
.	13	TRBV10-3	TRBD1	TRBJ2-7	TGTGCCATCGGAGCTGGACAGGGCTACGAGCAGTACTTC	CAIGAGQGYEQYF
.	18	TRBV11-3	.	TRBJ1-1	TGTGCCAGCAGCTTAACCGTCTGGGTCCCGCTCTCGAACACTGAAGCTTTCTTT	CASSLTVWVPLSNTEAFF
.	13	TRBV10-3	TRBD1	TRBJ1-2	TGTGCCATCAGCGCGGGACAGCCCTATGGCTACACCTTC	CAISAGQPYGYTF
.	11	TRBV20-1	.	TRBJ1-1	TGCAGTGCTAGAAAGGGGACTGAAGCTTTCTTT	CSARKGTEAFF
.	14	TRBV5-8	.	TRBJ2-3	TGTGCCAGCAGCTTGGCCCGGCCTAGAGATACGCAGTATTTT	CASSLARPRDTQYF
.	13	TRBV12-3/TRBV12-4	.	TRBJ1-1	TGTGCCAGCAGTAGACTCGTGAACACTGAAGCTTTCTTT	CASSRLVNTEAFF
.	15	TRBV14	.	TRBJ2-7	TGTGCCAGCAGCCAAGATAGGTGGAGGTCCTACGAGCAGTACTTC	CASSQDRWRSYEQYF
.	14	TRBV28	.	TRBJ2-7	TGTGCCAGCATCCCACGGAACAGAGTCTACGAGCAGTACTTC	CASIPRNRVYEQYF
.	15	TRBV3-1/TRBV3-2	.	TRBJ1-3	TGTGCCAGCAGCCAGATGGCGAACTCTGGAAACACCATATATTTT	CASSQMANSGNTIYF
.	14	TRBV6-4	.	TRBJ2-1	TGTGCCAGCAGCCCAGGTGGGGAGTACAATGAGCAGTTCTTC	CASSPGGEYNEQFF
.	17	TRBV11-3	.	TRBJ2-1	TGTGCCAGCAGCCCATCCCTGCGGCAGGGGACCTACAATGAGCAGTTCTTC	CASSPSLRQGTYNEQFF
.	15	TRBV3-1/TRBV3-2	.	TRBJ2-3	TGTGCCAGCAGCCCTGTGGGGGGGCGGACAGATACGCAGTATTTT	CASSPVGGRTDTQYF
.	15	TRBV6-5	.	TRBJ1-1	TGTGCCAGCAGTTACTCGATCGTAGGGAACACTGAAGCTTTCTTT	CASSYSIVGNTEAFF
.	15	TRBV5-1	TRBD1	TRBJ1-4	TGCGCCAGCAGCTTGGACTTCACAGGGGTAGAAAAACTGTTTTTT	CASSLDFTGVEKLFF
few	17	TRBV13	TRBD2	TRBJ2-1	TGTGCCAGCAGCTTCGGATCGGGACTAGCGGGGGGTAATGAGCAGTTCTTC	CASSFGSGLAGGNEQFF
.	15	TRBV9	TRBD2	TRBJ2-7	TGTGCCAGCAGCGCCTCAGGGACTAGAGCCTACGAGCAGTACTTC	CASSASGTRAYEQYF
.	17	TRBV28	.	TRBJ2-2	TGTGCCAGCAGTTTAACTGGGCTGAGGATGAACACCGGGGAGCTGTTTTTT	CASSLTGLRMNTGELFF
.	14	TRBV11-2	.	TRBJ2-2	TGTGCCAGCAGCCTCACGAGGGGAGCCGGGGAGCTGTTTTTT	CASSLTRGAGELFF
.	12	TRBV18	.	TRBJ2-7	TGTGCCAGCTCACCCTCCCGGGACGAGCAGTACTTC	CASSPSRDEQYF
once	13	TRBV10-3	.	TRBJ2-7	TGTGCCTTTGGTATGGGGGGCTCCTACGAGCAGTACTTC	CAFGMGGSYEQYF
.	14	TRBV29-1	.	TRBJ1-1	TGCAGCGTTGAACGGACAGCTCTAAACACTGAAGCTTTCTTT	CSVERTALNTEAFF